These 20 T cell receptor beta chains came from one sample sequenced in a study of T cells in Graves' hyperthyroidism and ophthalmopathy. Amplification of TCR beta CDR3 regions was performed using RNA transcripts as template. A set of HTBI primers served as the primers for a first-round RT-PCR of the TCR CDR3. TCRdb processed the multiplex PCR reads anew with MiXCR; each CDR3 protein has one entry. The sample holds 500,000 to 600,000 distinct CDR3 sequences; around 45% are singletons and the top ten take roughly 8.2%. The sample was peripheral blood or thyroid tissue (not recorded which). The receptor set was obtained from a woman between 18 and 30 years old with Graves' hyperthyroidism.

This chain uses TRBV20-1 with TRBJ2-5; D might be TRBD1 (6 bases). Germline CDR1 DFQATT, CDR2 SNEGSKA (reference sequence). The CDR3 extends over 15 amino acids. The V end was cut by 1 base, the J end by 5 bases, with 17 bases between. The chain's CDR3 is CSARVQGNTGETQYF. CDR3 in DNA: TGCAGTGCTAGAGTACAGGGCAACACCGGGGAGACCCAGTACTTC.

The chain recombines TRBV15 with TRBJ1-6; D not certain. The CDR3 contains 13 residues. The ends were cut back, 3 bases at V and 10 bases at J, with 10 bases in the middle. The germline gives CDR1 LNHNV, CDR2 YYDKDF (reference sequence). CDR3 protein: CATSRDFLSPLHF. CDR3 coding DNA: TGTGCCACCAGCAGGGACTTTTTATCACCCCTCCACTTT.

This clonotype occurred many times. V gene TRBV20-1 combines with J gene TRBJ1-2; 8 bases fit TRBD1. The germline CDR1 and CDR2 sequences are DFQATT and SNEGSKA (reference sequence). V shed 3 bases, J shed 9 bases, and the junction held 3 bases outside the gene matches. The CDR3 loop spans 11 amino acids. CDR3 residues: CSARDRVSYTF. The DNA of the CDR3 is TGCAGTGCTAGGGACAGGGTTAGCTACACCTTC.

As concerns this clonotype: A read error is likely, as this CDR3 ends without the conserved phenylalanine or tryptophan. The V gene is TRBV20-1, the J gene TRBJ2-7, with D perhaps matching TRBD2 (5 bases). CDR1 is DFQATT, CDR2 SNEGSKA, per germline (reference sequence). Trimming left V 6 bases short and J 0 bases short, with 15 bases between. This CDR3 contains 14 residues. CDR3 residues: CSALARGNSYEQYS. CDR3 DNA sequence: TGCAGTGCCCTCGCCCGAGGGAACTCCTACGAGCAGTACTCC.

This clonotype was counted many times. This sequence joins TRBV20-1 and TRBJ2-7; D gene unclear. CDR1 and CDR2 from the germline V gene are DFQATT and SNEGSKA (reference sequence). Deletions cut 2 bases from V and 5 bases from J, with 13 bases between. The CDR3 consists of 13 residues. CDR3 coding DNA: TGCAGTGCTAGAACCCCGGACGTGGACGAGCAGTACTTC. It translates to CSARTPDVDEQYF.

This clonotype was observed at least ten times. CDR3 sequence: CASTQGFHQETQYF. In DNA form, the CDR3 reads TGTGCCAGCACCCAGGGGTTTCACCAAGAGACCCAGTACTTC. The chain joins TRBV6-1 to TRBJ2-5; D possibly corresponds to TRBD1 (6 bases). CDR3 size: 14 residues. V dropped 7 bases and J dropped 0 bases, with 12 bases sitting between them. Per germline, CDR1 MNHNS and CDR2 SASEGT.

The V call is TRBV29-1, the J call TRBJ1-5; TRBD1 is a possible D gene (6 bases). V lost 7 bases, J lost 6 bases, and 13 bases lay in between. The CDR3 runs to 12 residues. The V gene's germline CDR1 is SQVTM and CDR2 ANQGSEA. Here the CDR3 reads CSAKQGSQPQHF. Here the CDR3 DNA reads TGCAGCGCTAAACAGGGAAGTCAGCCCCAGCATTTT.

The chain employs TRBV11-3 and TRBJ2-1; 12 bases agree with TRBD2. Germline V lookup: CDR1 SGHNT, CDR2 YENEEA. The CDR3 runs to 17 residues. V gave up 5 bases and J gave up 2 bases; unmatched junction bases: 7. DNA for the CDR3: TGTGCCAGCAGCGCAGGGACTAGCGGGCGAGCCTACAATGAGCAGTTCTTC. It yields the protein CASSAGTSGRAYNEQFF.

Ten or more counts support this clonotype. V usage is TRBV6-1 and J usage is TRBJ1-2, with TRBD1 matching over 9 bases. The V segment lost 7 bases and the J segment 2 bases; nucleotides outside the gene matches: 8. The CDR3 sequence is 15 residues long. Germline V gives CDR1 MNHNS, CDR2 SASEGT. The chain's CDR3 is CASTLEGTGNYGYTF. Written as DNA, the CDR3 is TGTGCCAGCACTCTCGAGGGGACAGGGAACTATGGCTACACCTTC.

This clonotype was found a few times. The chain links TRBV5-5 to TRBJ1-3; D is perhaps TRBD1 (5 bases). This CDR3 has 16 residues. V lost 4 bases and J lost 6, with 20 bases in between. Germline V CDR1 and CDR2: SGHKS, YYEKEE (reference sequence). The CDR3 protein is CASSRSPLGVVNTIYF. For the CDR3, the DNA is TGTGCCAGCAGCCGGTCCCCATTGGGGGTGGTAAACACCATATATTTT.

The table lists this clonotype with many counts. This rearrangement joins TRBV11-2 to TRBJ1-2, with 8 bases lining up with TRBD1. The junction had 9 bases not matched to a gene; V was cut back by 4 bases and J by 8 bases. CDR3 length: 14 amino acids. Looked up from germline, CDR1 is SGHAT and CDR2 is FQNNGV. The CDR3 nucleotides read TGTGCCAGCAGCTCGGAGGACAGGGTTCGGGGCTACACCTTC. It translates to CASSSEDRVRGYTF.

This clonotype was seen only a few times. The chain couples TRBV6-5 to TRBJ2-7, with D perhaps matching TRBD2 (5 bases). Germline V CDR1 and CDR2: MNHEY, SVGAGI. This CDR3 is 14 amino acids long. The V end was cut by 2 bases, the J end by 4 bases, with 12 bases between. The CDR3 region is CASSYERGVYEQYF. CDR3 bases: TGTGCCAGCAGTTACGAACGGGGAGTTTACGAGCAGTACTTC.

This clonotype was detected many times. The gene calls are TRBV7-9 and TRBJ1-4; a possible D gene is TRBD1 (6 bases). The CDR3 length is 18 residues. V was pared by 1 base and J by 0 bases, with 15 bases between. Germline V gives CDR1 SEHNR, CDR2 FQNEAQ (reference sequence). The CDR3 loop reads CASSLGTALLATNEKLFF. The CDR3 region has the DNA TGTGCCAGCAGCTTAGGGACAGCCCTACTTGCAACTAATGAAAAACTGTTTTTT.

The chain couples TRBV29-1 to TRBJ2-7; 8 nucleotides agree with TRBD1. This CDR3 has 14 amino acids. Germline CDR1 is SQVTM and CDR2 is ANQGSEA. Germline trimming cut 4 bases from V and 6 bases from J; bases unmatched to any gene: 11. CDR3 DNA: TGCAGCGTTGTTCCGCAGGGGGCGAATGGCGAGCAGTACTTC. The encoded protein is CSVVPQGANGEQYF.

The chain recombines TRBV20-1 with TRBJ1-1; D possibly corresponds to TRBD1 (5 bases). Germline-derived CDR1 and CDR2 are DFQATT and SNEGSKA (reference sequence). The CDR3 sequence is 13 residues long. Trimming cost V 5 bases and J 1 base, with 11 bases left between them. This chain's CDR3 is CSAWGEGNTEAFF. The CDR3 DNA reads as TGCAGTGCTTGGGGGGAGGGGAACACTGAAGCTTTCTTT.

J is TRBJ2-3 and V is TRBV7-2; 7 nucleotides match TRBD2. Germline V lookup: CDR1 SGHTA, CDR2 FQGNSA. V shed 5 bases, J shed 2 bases, and the junction held 4 bases outside the gene matches. The CDR3 runs 14 residues. The CDR3, as DNA: TGTGCCAGCAGCCCGACTAGCCCCACAGATACGCAGTATTTT. Protein sequence: CASSPTSPTDTQYF.

Details on this clonotype: An end of the junction differs from the germline gene, which may be a read error. For the CDR3, the DNA is TGCGCCACCAGCAGAGAGCCTGGACAGGGAACTAACTATGGCTACGCCTTC. It specifies CATSREPGQGTNYGYAF. The chain carries TRBV15 and TRBJ1-2; 8 nucleotides match TRBD1. CDR1 is LNHNV and CDR2 is YYDKDF in the germline V gene (reference sequence). This CDR3 spans 17 amino acids.

This chain joins TRBV11-2 and TRBJ1-4, with D hard to call. The germline gives CDR1 SGHAT, CDR2 FQNNGV. V was trimmed by 1 base and J by 3 bases, leaving 9 bases between them. The CDR3 is 15 residues long. The CDR3 loop is CASSLVSGANEKLFF. DNA of the CDR3: TGTGCCAGCAGCTTAGTTAGCGGGGCTAATGAAAAACTGTTTTTT. The whole variable domain, filled in from reference TRBV11-2 and TRBJ1-4, reads EAGVAQSPRYKIIEKRQSVAFWCNPISGHATLYWYQQILGQGPKLLIQFQNNGVVDDSQLPKDRFSAERLKGVDSTLKIQPAKLEDSAVYLCASSLVSGANEKLFFGSGTQLSVL.

In its sample, this clonotype ranks as medium-sized (0.01 to 0.1%). This sequence joins TRBV25-1 and TRBJ1-2; D remains ambiguous. V dropped 5 bases and J dropped 5 bases, with 0 bases sitting between them. The CDR3 is 9 amino acids. The V gene's germline CDR1 is MGHDK and CDR2 SYGVNS. The CDR3 nucleotides are TGTGCCAGCAGTTATGGCTACACCTTC. Translated: CASSYGYTF.

This clonotype was recorded at least ten times. The gene calls are TRBV11-2 and TRBJ1-2; possible D gene TRBD1, 5 bases. The V gene lost 6 bases and the J gene lost 0 bases, with 11 bases spanning the gap. This CDR3 is built from 14 residues. CDR1 is SGHAT and CDR2 is FQNNGV in the germline V gene. CDR3 protein: CASSPGAANYGYTF. The DNA for the CDR3 is TGTGCCAGCAGTCCCGGGGCAGCTAACTATGGCTACACCTTC.